These T cell receptor beta chains were read from a single sample in a study of T cell responses to AZD1222 COVID-19 vaccine. Clones were sequenced by immunoSEQ multiplex PCR, and TCRdb holds only the in-frame ones, with some missing. The sample consists of about 120,000 clones, roughly 90% of them appearing once. The sample consisted of peripheral blood, taken on day 0 of AZD1222 vaccination. These receptors were obtained from an adult in good health. Both conserved end residues are part of each CDR3. Each record gives: CDR3 length, V gene, J gene, CDR3 protein.

length: 14; V: TRBV30; J: TRBJ1-2; CDR3: CAWSDPGLDYGYTF
length: 17; V: TRBV9; J: TRBJ1-1; CDR3: CASSAPTGTGRRTEAFF
length: 13; V: TRBV30; J: TRBJ1-2; CDR3: CAWSATGKDGYTF
length: 13; V: TRBV7-3; J: TRBJ1-1; CDR3: CASSPSMNTEAFF
length: 13; V: TRBV6-5; J: TRBJ1-2; CDR3: CASSLGTGVGYTF
length: 14; V: TRBV15; J: TRBJ2-7; CDR3: CATSRGGVAYEQYF
length: 13; V: TRBV28; J: TRBJ1-1; CDR3: CASSLGGNTEAFF
length: 15; V: TRBV6-2/TRBV6-3; J: TRBJ2-1; CDR3: CASSNPPEGLNEQFF
length: 15; V: TRBV5-6; J: TRBJ2-2; CDR3: CASSLWGLNTGELFF
length: 18; V: TRBV11-2; J: TRBJ2-3; CDR3: CASSRRLLGAGGTDTQYF
length: 15; V: TRBV14; J: TRBJ2-3; CDR3: CASSSRIRFTDTQYF
length: 13; V: TRBV9; J: TRBJ2-1; CDR3: CASNEGGSNEQFF
length: 15; V: TRBV7-3; J: TRBJ1-2; CDR3: CASSPIPGPAEGYTF
length: 14; V: TRBV5-1; J: TRBJ1-3; CDR3: CASSSEGSGNTIYF
length: 16; V: TRBV9; J: TRBJ2-3; CDR3: CASSVTRGPVGDTQYF
length: 15; V: TRBV14; J: TRBJ1-6; CDR3: CASSIHGTGGSPLHF
length: 19; V: TRBV7-6; J: TRBJ1-2; CDR3: CASSLGPSETGDSNYGYTF
length: 11; V: TRBV30; J: TRBJ1-6; CDR3: CAWGQGLPLHF
length: 17; V: TRBV11-2; J: TRBJ1-3; CDR3: CASSLYTQGAKGNTIYF
length: 15; V: TRBV7-6; J: TRBJ1-5; CDR3: CASSLEGYSNQPQHF
length: 16; V: TRBV2; J: TRBJ2-1; CDR3: CASRLGEMTGANEQFF
length: 15; V: TRBV10-3; J: TRBJ2-7; CDR3: CAISDRSQLSYEQYF
length: 13; V: TRBV5-4; J: TRBJ2-7; CDR3: CASSADSLYEQYF
length: 16; V: TRBV27; J: TRBJ1-2; CDR3: CASSLSARGPVYGYTF
length: 15; V: TRBV25-1; J: TRBJ2-7; CDR3: CASSEAGTGWYEQYF
length: 13; V: TRBV28; J: TRBJ1-1; CDR3: CASSFSGRPEAFF
length: 15; V: TRBV28; J: TRBJ2-1; CDR3: CASSLGRTTYNEQFF
length: 13; V: TRBV30; J: TRBJ1-2; CDR3: CACESTGVYGYTF
length: 15; V: TRBV7-2; J: TRBJ2-2; CDR3: CASSLKGLAGGELFF
length: 15; V: TRBV10-2; J: TRBJ1-1; CDR3: CASSESGAGVTEAFF
length: 14; V: TRBV2; J: TRBJ1-4; CDR3: CASRQGLANEKLFF
length: 12; V: TRBV10-3; J: TRBJ2-3; CDR3: CAISGQADTQYF
length: 19; V: TRBV15; J: TRBJ2-5; CDR3: CATSRARTSGGAGAETQYF
length: 12; V: TRBV19; J: TRBJ2-1; CDR3: CASSMVGSAEFF
length: 15; V: TRBV7-8; J: TRBJ2-6; CDR3: CASSLDANGANVLTF
length: 15; V: TRBV25-1; J: TRBJ1-5; CDR3: CASSESGTGKQPQHF
length: 17; V: TRBV15; J: TRBJ1-1; CDR3: CATSRDDGPGPGTEAFF
length: 14; V: TRBV6-1; J: TRBJ1-2; CDR3: CASSESQGVNGYTF
length: 17; V: TRBV4-1; J: TRBJ1-6; CDR3: CASSQAAGGTAHSPLHF
length: 13; V: TRBV4-2; J: TRBJ2-1; CDR3: CASSPRLAEEQFF
length: 14; V: TRBV5-5; J: TRBJ1-2; CDR3: CASSLLGLGYGYTF
length: 15; V: TRBV24-1; J: TRBJ2-3; CDR3: CATSEDRGSTDTQYF
length: 15; V: TRBV6-5; J: TRBJ2-7; CDR3: CASTGDRGQTSEQYF
length: 14; V: TRBV7-3; J: TRBJ1-1; CDR3: CASSQRGGDTEAFF
length: 13; V: TRBV5-4; J: TRBJ1-2; CDR3: CASSLNSRHGYTF
length: 14; V: TRBV6-5; J: TRBJ2-4; CDR3: CASSRGGAQNIQHF
length: 17; V: TRBV4-3; J: TRBJ1-2; CDR3: CASSQDYPLTLNYGYTF
length: 14; V: TRBV28; J: TRBJ2-1; CDR3: CASSFPDRGREQFF
length: 13; V: TRBV7-9; J: TRBJ2-7; CDR3: CASSPGQGYEQYF
length: 14; V: TRBV19; J: TRBJ1-2; CDR3: CASSREAGGYGYTF
length: 10; V: TRBV2; J: TRBJ2-5; CDR3: CASRTLTQYF
length: 13; V: TRBV6-4; J: TRBJ1-1; CDR3: CASSEHESTEAFF
length: 13; V: TRBV27; J: TRBJ2-7; CDR3: CASSFRGGNEQYF